The next 10 T cell receptor beta chains were all read from a single sample in a study of T-cell memory formation after mild COVID-19. Each CDR3 protein gets one entry after TCRdb re-called the 5' RACE reads with MiXCR. The sample lists around 430,000 distinct CDR3 sequences; roughly 15% were seen once. The sequenced material came from PBMCs or a T cell subset sorted from them (not recorded which). The receptors stem from a man aged 18 to 30 who had mild COVID-19 (a few samples of this study predate the infection). Cell type and time point are not known.

The chain employs TRBV20-1 and TRBJ2-3; a weak D match, TRBD1 (5 bases). V lost 1 base and J lost 0, with 11 bases in between. The CDR3 contains 15 residues. Germline V CDR1 and CDR2: DFQATT, SNEGSKA (reference sequence). The CDR3 spells CSARGRRVSTDTQYF. For the CDR3, the DNA is TGCAGTGCTAGAGGGCGCAGGGTTAGCACAGATACGCAGTATTTT.

The chain employs TRBV7-2 and TRBJ2-1; TRBD1 or TRBD2 may be the D gene (5 bases each). This CDR3 has 15 amino acids. The V end lost 3 bases, the J end lost 7 bases, and 16 bases lay between the germline ends. Germline assignment: CDR1 SGHTA and CDR2 FQGNSA. This CDR3 reads CASSFSGATGNEQFF. The CDR3 DNA is TGTGCCAGCAGCTTCTCCGGGGCCACTGGGAATGAGCAGTTCTTC.

This clonotype was observed a few times. The chain uses TRBV24-1 and TRBJ2-3; 7 bases agree with TRBD2. CDR3 length equals 16 residues. Germline assignment: CDR1 KGHDR and CDR2 SFDVKD. V lost 3 bases and J lost 2; bases outside the gene matches: 7. CDR3 in DNA: TGTGCCACCAGTGATCTCGCGGGGGTCCCCACAGATACGCAGTATTTT. Residues: CATSDLAGVPTDTQYF.

There are a few counts of this clonotype. Written as DNA, the CDR3 is TGCAGTGCCCTATCGGATAGGGGAAGCCAGCCCCAGCATTTT. It is translated as CSALSDRGSQPQHF. J is TRBJ1-5 and V is TRBV20-1; perhaps TRBD1 as D (5 bases). V shed 6 bases and J shed 7 bases, with 19 bases lying between them. CDR1 DFQATT and CDR2 SNEGSKA come from the germline V gene (reference sequence). There are 14 residues in the CDR3.

In its sample, this clonotype was seen a few times. The chain combines TRBV5-1 with TRBJ1-1; D not certain. V dropped 4 bases and J dropped 4 bases, with 17 bases sitting between them. This CDR3 is built from 15 residues. Germline lookup yields CDR1 SGHRS and CDR2 YFSETQ. The CDR3 spells CASSLTTSPGTEAFF. The DNA of the CDR3 is TGCGCCAGCAGCCTCACGACATCCCCGGGCACTGAAGCTTTCTTT.

The V gene is TRBV4-3, the J gene TRBJ1-2; 7 bases map to TRBD1. This CDR3 has 17 amino acids. V lost 4 bases to trimming and J lost 5 bases; unmatched junction nucleotides: 16. The germline gives CDR1 LGHNA, CDR2 YSLEER. The CDR3 region is CASSPETTGNGVYGYTF. CDR3 sequence (DNA): TGCGCCAGCAGCCCAGAAACGACAGGGAACGGTGTTTATGGCTACACCTTC.

Only a few counts were recorded for this clonotype. This chain joins TRBV5-1 and TRBJ2-3, with D possibly matching TRBD2 (6 bases). Trimming removed 0 bases from V and 0 bases from J, with 11 bases in between. The germline V gene has CDR1 SGHRS and CDR2 YFSETQ. CDR3 length: 16 amino acids. The CDR3 here is CASSLALAESTDTQYF. In DNA, the CDR3 is TGCGCCAGCAGCTTGGCCTTAGCGGAAAGCACAGATACGCAGTATTTT.

The rearrangement links TRBV6-5 to TRBJ1-1; 7 bases line up with TRBD1. V lost 2 bases, J lost 6 bases, and 12 bases stayed unmatched. This CDR3 comprises 16 residues. Germline V lookup: CDR1 MNHEY, CDR2 SVGAGI. The chain's CDR3 is CASSYTTRGYRAEAFF. The CDR3, as DNA: TGTGCCAGCAGTTACACTACCAGGGGGTATCGCGCTGAAGCTTTCTTT.

This clonotype was detected only a few times. The CDR3 loop reads CASSRQGIDGELFF. Here the CDR3 DNA reads TGTGCCAGCAGCCGACAGGGTATAGACGGGGAGCTGTTTTTT. The chain has TRBV7-3 and TRBJ2-2; 7 bases map to TRBD1. Germline loops: CDR1 SGHTA, CDR2 FQGTGA. The CDR3 is made up of 14 amino acids. Trimming cost V 5 bases and J 7 bases; bases outside gene matches: 7.

The table lists this clonotype with a few counts. This chain joins TRBV5-6 and TRBJ2-1, with TRBD1 identical over 7 bases. CDR1 is SGHDT and CDR2 is YYEEEE in the germline V gene. V was clipped by 2 bases and J by 4 bases; unmatched bases: 3. This CDR3 has 14 residues. CDR3 protein: CASSFAGGYNEQFF. The CDR3 nucleotides read TGTGCCAGCAGCTTCGCAGGGGGATACAATGAGCAGTTCTTC.